Presented here are 21 T cell receptor beta chains from one specimen sequenced in a study of blood T cells in healthy people across ages. Through a sample-barcoded 5' primer and a J-beta primer mix, a second PCR was run for roughly 7 to 12 cycles. TCRdb ran MiXCR on the 5' RACE reads and lists one entry per CDR3 protein. The sample yields some 1.1 million distinct CDR3 sequences, more than 30% seen once. The sample was blood. The origin of the receptors is a man younger than 30 in good health.

This clonotype was seen a few times. The CDR3 nucleotides are TGTGCCAGCACGGGAGCATTTAGCAATCAGCCCCAGCATTTT. This encodes CASTGAFSNQPQHF. The rearrangement joins TRBV2 to TRBJ1-5; D remains unclear. Germline CDR1 and CDR2: SNHLY and FYNNEI. The CDR3 is 14 residues long. Trimming removed 7 bases from V and 0 bases from J, with 10 bases in between.

The chain is built from TRBV4-2 and TRBJ2-3, with 8 bases fitting TRBD2. This CDR3 contains 18 residues. Germline CDR1 reads LGHNA; CDR2 reads YNFKEQ. V dropped 4 bases and J dropped 0; count of bases not matched to a gene: 12. CDR3 DNA: TGTGCCAGCAGCCCAGGTTTAGGCGGGGGGACGAGCACAGATACGCAGTATTTT. Translation: CASSPGLGGGTSTDTQYF.

This clonotype was recorded a few times. J is TRBJ1-4 and V is TRBV25-1, with 7 nucleotides matching TRBD1. V was clipped by 5 bases and J by 5 bases; unmatched bases: 11. The CDR3 runs to 16 residues. In germline, CDR1 is MGHDK, CDR2 SYGVNS. Here the CDR3 reads CASSRPHRGGNEKLFF. The CDR3 nucleotides are TGTGCCAGCAGTCGACCGCACAGAGGGGGCAATGAAAAACTGTTTTTT.

This rearrangement joins TRBV5-1 to TRBJ2-3, with TRBD1 matching 8 bases. Germline values: CDR1 SGHRS, CDR2 YFSETQ. V shed 4 bases, J shed 2 bases, and the junction held 9 bases outside the gene matches. The CDR3 runs 16 residues. The CDR3 nucleotides read TGCGCCAGCAGCGATTTGACAGGGGACGACACAGATACGCAGTATTTT. Protein product: CASSDLTGDDTDTQYF.

This chain links TRBV27 with TRBJ1-5; weak D call: TRBD1 (6 bases). Trimming cost V 3 bases and J 6 bases, with 15 bases left between them. The germline CDR1 and CDR2 sequences are MNHEY and SMNVEV (reference sequence). The CDR3 contains 15 residues. CDR3 bases: TGTGCCAGCAGTTTTGGCCGAGGGGGAGGTCAGCCCCAGCATTTT. This codes for CASSFGRGGGQPQHF.

With respect to this clonotype: A much larger clone differs from this one at a single base, so this may be a read error. The conserved phenylalanine or tryptophan is not found at the CDR3 terminus, so this likely reflects a read error. V is TRBV4-1 and J is TRBJ2-4, with D perhaps matching TRBD1 or TRBD2 (6 bases each). The DNA end is a closer match to TRBJ2-7, so the J assignment may be wrong. Germline CDR1 is MGHRA and CDR2 is YSYEKL. The CDR3 is 15 amino acids. This CDR3 is CASSQESGGGYEQYL. The CDR3 nucleotides are TGCGCCAGCAGCCAAGAGTCCGGGGGCGGGTACGAGCAGTACTTA.

This clonotype turned up a few times. In DNA form, the CDR3 reads TGCGCCAGCAGCTTCTCGACAGGGGCCAACTTCTATGGCTACACCTTC. Translating gives CASSFSTGANFYGYTF. This sequence joins TRBV5-1 and TRBJ1-2; 8 nucleotides align to TRBD1. The CDR3 sequence is 16 residues long. Trimming at V came to 2 bases and at J to 4 bases, leaving 10 bases not matched to a gene. The germline gives CDR1 SGHRS, CDR2 YFSETQ.

V is TRBV9 and J is TRBJ2-3; perhaps D is TRBD1 or TRBD2 (5 bases each). The CDR3 consists of 14 residues. Germline CDR1 reads SGDLS; CDR2 reads YYNGEE. The V and J ends lost 0 bases and 4 bases respectively, with 9 bases between them. The CDR3 DNA sequence: TGTGCCAGCAGCGTAGCAGGGCGGGCAGATACGCAGTATTTT. Translating it yields CASSVAGRADTQYF.

This clonotype appeared a few times. The chain carries TRBV25-1 and TRBJ1-6; possible D gene TRBD1, 5 bases. The CDR3 spans 13 residues. Trimming removed 3 bases from V and 18 bases from J, with 18 bases in between. Germline V gene data show CDR1 as MGHDK and CDR2 as SYGVNS. The CDR3 coding sequence is TGTGCCAGCAGTGAGATCCAGCAGGGAACCCCCCACTTT. This sequence encodes CASSEIQQGTPHF.

Here the CDR3 reads CASSFLGTGGETQYF. In DNA, the CDR3 is TGTGCCAGCAGCTTTCTTGGGACAGGAGGAGAGACCCAGTACTTC. The J gene is TRBJ2-5, the V gene TRBV7-9; 8 positions agree with TRBD1. Trimming at V came to 3 bases and at J to 4 bases, leaving 7 bases not matched to a gene. Looked up from germline, CDR1 is SEHNR and CDR2 is FQNEAQ (reference sequence). The CDR3 totals 15 residues.

Turning to this clonotype: A read error is likely, as this CDR3 ends without the conserved phenylalanine or tryptophan. The gene calls are TRBV11-2 and TRBJ2-1; 8 bases fit TRBD1. The germline V gene encodes CDR1 SGHAT and CDR2 FQNNGV. The CDR3 consists of 15 residues. Trimming cost V 5 bases and J 5 bases; bases outside gene matches: 8. CDR3 sequence (DNA): TGTGCCAGCAGCAGCTGGACAGGGAAGAACAATGAGCAGTTCGTC. It yields the protein CASSSWTGKNNEQFV.

This clonotype was counted only a few times. The chain has TRBV20-1 and TRBJ1-1; no clear D gene. Per the germline V gene, CDR1 is DFQATT and CDR2 is SNEGSKA (reference sequence). V was cut by 5 bases and J by 4 bases, with 5 bases left in between. There are 10 residues in the CDR3. This chain's CDR3 is CSAVGTEAFF. CDR3 in DNA: TGCAGTGCTGTTGGCACTGAAGCTTTCTTT.

As concerns this clonotype: Germline is not matched at one junction end, which may reflect a read error. The rearrangement uses TRBV7-9 and TRBJ1-1; D remains ambiguous. Looked up from germline, CDR1 is SEHNR and CDR2 is FQNEAQ (reference sequence). This CDR3 comprises 15 residues. CDR3 sequence reads: CASSLVPRGNTEAFF. The CDR3 nucleotides read TGTGCCAGTAGCTTGGTACCCCGCGGGAACACTGAAGCTTTCTTT.

This chain links TRBV20-1 with TRBJ2-3, with 9 nucleotides matching TRBD2. The CDR3 sequence is 15 residues long. Per the germline V gene, CDR1 is DFQATT and CDR2 is SNEGSKA (reference sequence). Germline trimming cut 4 bases from V and 3 bases from J; bases unmatched to any gene: 8. In DNA, the CDR3 is TGCAGTGCTACCTCGGCGGGGGGGCGGACAGATACGCAGTATTTT. This gives the protein CSATSAGGRTDTQYF.

J is TRBJ2-1 and V is TRBV13, with 8 nucleotides matching TRBD2. The V segment lost 5 bases and the J segment 5 bases; nucleotides outside the gene matches: 8. The CDR3 is 15 amino acids. Germline V lookup: CDR1 PRHDT, CDR2 FYEKMQ (reference sequence). CDR3 DNA sequence: TGTGCCAGCAGCCAACGGGGGGGCCACGACAATGAGCAGTTCTTC. Encoded protein: CASSQRGGHDNEQFF.

The J gene is TRBJ1-1, the V gene TRBV5-1; D may be TRBD1 (5 bases). Germline CDR1 and CDR2: SGHRS and YFSETQ. The CDR3 is 11 amino acids. V lost 7 bases to trimming and J lost 6 bases, with 10 bases between them. The CDR3 DNA reads TGCGCCAGCCGAGGGACCGCTGAAGCTTTCTTT. It yields the protein CASRGTAEAFF.

This clonotype was recorded many times. The gene calls are TRBV2 and TRBJ1-2; no definite D call. The CDR3 has 13 residues. V was clipped by 1 base and J by 2 bases, with 5 bases between them. Looked up from germline, CDR1 is SNHLY and CDR2 is FYNNEI. CDR3 DNA sequence: TGTGCCAGCAGTGAAGGCCGGAACTATGGCTACACCTTC. Its protein is CASSEGRNYGYTF.

Regarding this clonotype: A junction end diverges from the germline sequence, so it may reflect a read error. The CDR3: CASSVGGQTSKGTEAFF. DNA of the CDR3: TGTGCCAGCAGTGTAGGTGGTCAGACTTCCAAGGGCACTGAAGCTTTCTTT. This sequence joins TRBV9 and TRBJ1-1; no clear D gene. This CDR3 region has 17 residues. Germline-derived CDR1 and CDR2 are SGDLS and YYNGEE.

The rearrangement uses TRBV7-9 and TRBJ2-2, with TRBD1 identical over 7 bases. Germline CDR1 reads SEHNR; CDR2 reads FQNEAQ (reference sequence). The CDR3 covers 13 residues. The V segment lost 9 bases and the J segment 4 bases; nucleotides outside the gene matches: 5. The CDR3 bases are TGTGCCAGAGGGACAGATCTCACCGGGGAGCTGTTTTTT. This codes for CARGTDLTGELFF.

This clonotype appeared a few times. The DNA of the CDR3 is TGTGCCAGCAGCGAAGTGGACACTTATGGCTACACCTTC. It specifies CASSEVDTYGYTF. The chain links TRBV14 to TRBJ1-2; D is perhaps TRBD1 (5 bases). The V gene lost 5 bases and the J gene lost 5 bases, with 12 bases spanning the gap. Germline CDR1 reads SGHDN; CDR2 reads FVKESK. CDR3 size: 13 residues.

With respect to this clonotype: This may arise from a read error, as a much more abundant clone is one base away. The gene calls are TRBV7-6 and TRBJ2-5; D may be TRBD2 (5 bases). Looked up from germline, CDR1 is SGHVS and CDR2 is FNYEAQ. This CDR3 is built from 14 residues. V was trimmed by 1 base and J by 11 bases, leaving 17 bases between them. CDR3 amino acids: CASSLVADYNEQYF. The DNA for the CDR3 is TGTGCCAGCAGCTTAGTGGCAGACTACAATGAGCAGTACTTC.